This T cell receptor (beta chain) was sequenced in a study of shared clonotypes between healthy human individuals. Findings of the study overall: Donor clonotype sharing was expected to depend on sequencing depth. The represented genetic and exposure-history diversity was limited by the small number of donors.

Replicate sorted-subset PCRs were loaded with around 0.2 ug DNA, tens of thousands of T cell genomes. Data came from immunoSEQ multiplex PCR; TCRdb stores just in-frame clones and leaves some out. The sample comprises over a million clones, around 76% of which are singletons, and less than 1.5% rests with the top ten. The CDR3 contains 16 residues. V lost 3 bases to trimming and J lost 0 bases; unmatched junction nucleotides: 0. Germline loops: CDR1 SGHRS, CDR2 YFSETQ. On this clone: Its antigen is unidentified.

Source material: memory CD4+ T cells sorted from blood. The sample's subset: CD45RA-negative fraction. This TCR derives from a man younger than 30 in good health. The chain is built from TRBV5-1 and TRBJ2-2; 12 positions agree with TRBD2. This CDR3 is CASSWTSGANTGELFF. In nucleotides, the CDR3 is TGCGCCAGCAGCTGGACTAGCGGGGCGAACACCGGGGAGCTGTTTTTT.